Listed here is a single T cell receptor (beta chain). Antigen specificity is unknown. The CDR3 spans 14 residues. CDR1 is SGHTA, CDR2 FQGNSA, per germline. Losses at the gene ends were 5 bases for V and 15 bases for J; bases not matched to a gene: 8. CD8 cells regarded as naive lacked CD45RO, were positively chosen for CCR7, and omitted terminally differentiated effector memory CD45RA+ cells. Clones were sequenced by immunoSEQ multiplex PCR, and TCRdb holds only the in-frame ones, with some missing. The table lists about 2 million clones, approximately 95% of them singletons, with 1% to 1.5% in the top ten. This sample is drawn from a study of shared clonotypes between healthy human individuals. In the study overall: CD4 naive and memory got three plates each, CD8 naive two, CD8 memory one.

Overall study results and limits: It was only blood that was sampled, and tissue repertoires likely differ.

This TCR derives from a young man in good health. The chain recombines TRBV7-2 with TRBJ2-1; TRBD2 matches 15 bases. What was sequenced was naive CD8+ T cells sorted from blood. The CDR3 DNA sequence: TGTGCCAGCAGCCCAGGGACTAGCGGGAGGCATCCGTTCTTC. Its translation: CASSPGTSGRHPFF.